What follows are 18 T cell receptor beta chains derived from one specimen sequenced in a study of metastatic and nonmetastatic thyroid tumors. Until they underwent thyroid surgery, no patient had received any treatment. TCRdb reanalyzed the PCR reads with MiXCR. The table shows about 15,000 clones, with about 31% occurring only once. The sequenced sample was tumor tissue. These receptors were collected from a male donor with papillary thyroid cancer or a benign thyroid nodule (not recorded which). Some clones in this sample may be carry-over from other donors' samples.

The V gene is TRBV20-1, the J gene TRBJ1-1; 8 positions match TRBD1. The CDR3 sequence is 14 residues long. Looked up from germline, CDR1 is DFQATT and CDR2 is SNEGSKA (reference sequence). J was trimmed by 3 bases and V by 3 bases; bases with no gene match: 6. The CDR3 region is CSASGGQGDTEAFF. The CDR3, as DNA: TGCAGTGCTAGCGGAGGACAGGGCGACACTGAAGCTTTCTTT.

The chain has TRBV6-2 or TRBV6-3 and TRBJ2-6; D possibly corresponds to TRBD1 (5 bases). The germline gives CDR1 MNHEY, CDR2 SVGEGT. The CDR3 has 15 residues. The V gene lost 5 bases and the J gene lost 1 base, with 9 bases spanning the gap. CDR3 sequence reads: CASSAKGSGANVLTF. For the CDR3, the DNA is TGTGCCAGCAGTGCAAAGGGGTCTGGGGCCAACGTCCTGACTTTC.

The table lists this clone with a few counts. This chain uses TRBV6-2 or TRBV6-3 with TRBJ1-6; no clear D gene. Germline loops: CDR1 MNHEY, CDR2 SVGEGT. Trimming took off 5 bases at V and 7 bases at J, with 9 bases between the two ends. The CDR3 has 13 residues. The CDR3 nucleotides are TGTGCCAGCAGTAAACAAGAAAATTCACCCCTCCACTTT. The encoded protein is CASSKQENSPLHF.

This clone is termed medium-sized. The V call is TRBV11-3, the J call TRBJ2-7; 8 nucleotides agree with TRBD2. CDR3 length: 14 residues. Germline CDR1 and CDR2: SGHNT and YENEEA. Losses at the gene ends were 5 bases for V and 9 bases for J; bases not matched to a gene: 12. The CDR3 DNA sequence: TGTGCCAGCAGCGGCCCGGGAGCGGGAGTCGTGCAGTACTTC. This sequence encodes CASSGPGAGVVQYF.

The rearrangement uses TRBV9 and TRBJ1-1, with D possibly being TRBD1 (6 bases). CDR1 and CDR2 (germline): SGDLS, YYNGEE. This CDR3 contains 16 residues. Deletions cut 4 bases from V and 1 base from J, with 17 bases between. The CDR3 bases are TGTGCCAGCAGCCCGCAGGGAGGGGGAGGGAACACTGAAGCTTTCTTT. Translated: CASSPQGGGGNTEAFF. The full variable domain, completed using reference TRBV9 and TRBJ1-1, is DSGVTQTPKHLITATGQRVTLRCSPRSGDLSVYWYQQSLDQGLQFLIQYYNGEERAKGNILERFSAQQFPDLHSELNLSSLELGDSALYFCASSPQGGGGNTEAFFGQGTRLTVV.

This clone has only a few counts. V usage is TRBV12-3 or TRBV12-4 and J usage is TRBJ2-1; 7 bases align to TRBD1. Unmatched junction bases numbered 6, after V lost 6 bases and J lost 1 base. There are 15 residues in the CDR3. The CDR3 nucleotides read TGTGCCAGCAGCAACGGGGACAGTTCCTACAATGAGCAGTTCTTC. It specifies CASSNGDSSYNEQFF.

This clone occurred a few times. This rearrangement joins TRBV6-1 to TRBJ2-2, with 7 bases fitting TRBD2. J was trimmed by 6 bases and V by 5 bases; bases with no gene match: 3. Germline CDR1 and CDR2: MNHNS and SASEGT. The CDR3 extends over 13 amino acids. The CDR3 sequence is CASSPGLAGELFF. The DNA for the CDR3 is TGTGCCAGCAGTCCCGGACTAGCCGGGGAGCTGTTTTTT.

This clone has ten or more counts. The chain combines TRBV28 with TRBJ2-2; D gene ambiguous. Trimming left V 0 bases short and J 3 bases short, with 8 bases between. From germline, CDR1 is MDHEN and CDR2 SYDVKM. This CDR3 has 15 amino acids. This chain's CDR3 is CASSLWGWDTGELFF. In DNA, the CDR3 is TGTGCCAGCAGTTTATGGGGTTGGGACACCGGGGAGCTGTTTTTT.

In its sample, this clone was seen many times. This chain joins TRBV6-1 and TRBJ1-4; weak D call: TRBD1 (5 bases). The V gene's germline CDR1 is MNHNS and CDR2 SASEGT. V shed 7 bases and J shed 7 bases, with 10 bases lying between them. The CDR3 totals 12 residues. DNA of the CDR3: TGTGCCAGCACTCGCAGGGCTGAAAAACTGTTTTTT. Its protein is CASTRRAEKLFF.

This clone was seen ten or more times. The CDR3 loop reads CASSLVPGGTEAFF. CDR3 nucleotides: TGCGCCAGCAGCTTGGTCCCGGGCGGGACTGAAGCTTTCTTT. The chain carries TRBV5-1 and TRBJ1-1; D is ambiguous. V was clipped by 0 bases and J by 5 bases, with 11 bases between them. CDR3 length: 14 amino acids. Germline CDR1 reads SGHRS; CDR2 reads YFSETQ.

The chain couples TRBV28 to TRBJ2-3; tentative D call: TRBD2 (5 bases). Germline lookup yields CDR1 MDHEN and CDR2 SYDVKM. CDR3 length: 17 residues. Trimming took off 3 bases at V and 2 bases at J, with 18 bases between the two ends. CDR3 nucleotide sequence: TGTGCCAGCAGTTTTGAGGGAGCCCTGCTTCTCACAGATACGCAGTATTTT. Translation: CASSFEGALLLTDTQYF.

The rearrangement joins TRBV28 to TRBJ2-5; 7 bases fit TRBD2. This CDR3 contains 15 residues. Germline CDR1 reads MDHEN; CDR2 reads SYDVKM. V lost 4 bases and J lost 11; bases outside the gene matches: 16. CDR3 protein: CASSYGGGGQEPQYF. The CDR3 nucleotides are TGTGCCAGCAGTTACGGCGGGGGTGGGCAAGAGCCACAGTACTTC.

This clone occurred many times. The chain combines TRBV28 with TRBJ2-3; D unresolved. The CDR3 runs to 14 residues. V lost 3 bases and J lost 1, with 8 bases in between. The germline V gene encodes CDR1 MDHEN and CDR2 SYDVKM. The CDR3 nucleotides are TGTGCCAGCAGTTTCTTGTCGGGCACAGATACGCAGTATTTT. Protein: CASSFLSGTDTQYF.

Only a few counts were recorded for this clone. The chain has TRBV27 and TRBJ2-1; D call uncertain. V lost 5 bases and J 6 bases, leaving 14 bases between the germline ends. The germline V gene has CDR1 MNHEY and CDR2 SMNVEV (reference sequence). This CDR3 is built from 14 residues. CDR3 coding DNA: TGTGCCAGCAGTCTTTTCCGTGGCTTCAATGAGCAGTTCTTC. As protein: CASSLFRGFNEQFF.

This clone was found many times. This rearrangement joins TRBV5-6 to TRBJ1-5; TRBD1 aligns across 7 bases. CDR3 size: 16 residues. J gave up 7 bases and V 2 bases, and 12 bases lay outside the gene matches. CDR1 and CDR2 (germline): SGHDT, YYEEEE. The CDR3 sequence: CASSFGRGREVQPQHF. The CDR3 DNA sequence: TGTGCCAGCAGCTTCGGGAGGGGGCGCGAAGTACAGCCCCAGCATTTT.

This clone showed up many times. The rearrangement uses TRBV30 and TRBJ2-4; a possible D gene is TRBD2 (6 bases). Germline V gene sequence: CDR1 GTSNPN, CDR2 SVGIG (reference sequence). The CDR3 is 14 amino acids. Trimming pared 8 bases from V and 7 bases from J, leaving 21 bases between. This CDR3 is CAHSGQTSGNIQYF. The CDR3 region has the DNA TGTGCCCACAGCGGGCAAACCTCGGGGAACATTCAGTACTTC.

The chain combines TRBV6-2 or TRBV6-3 with TRBJ1-2, with no clear D. Trimming took 3 bases from V and 3 from J, leaving 8 bases between them. This CDR3 has 13 amino acids. Germline V gene sequence: CDR1 MNHEY, CDR2 SVGEGT. CDR3 DNA: TGTGCCAGCAGTTATCTGAGGGACTATGGCTACACCTTC. Translation gives CASSYLRDYGYTF.

This clone was counted only a few times. The chain uses TRBV6-5 and TRBJ2-7, with 8 bases that match TRBD1. With V trimmed by 2 bases and J by 4 bases, 4 bases remained unmatched. The CDR3 loop spans 14 amino acids. CDR1 is MNHEY, CDR2 SVGAGI, per germline. In nucleotides, the CDR3 is TGTGCCAGCAGTTACACGGACAGGGTTTACGAGCAGTACTTC. It yields the protein CASSYTDRVYEQYF.